This T cell receptor beta chain appears in the sequencing data of a study of blood T cells in healthy people across ages. Study-wide results and limits: Possibly confounding the expanded clonotype changes was the fact that donor CMV status was unknown.

This CDR3 is 14 amino acids long. Germline assignment: CDR1 MNHNS and CDR2 SASEGT. V lost 4 bases and J 6 bases, leaving 15 bases between the germline ends. Isolated PBMCs totaled at least 6.5 million in each sample. This clonotype occurred a few times. Its target is unknown. Through a sample-barcoded 5' primer and a J-beta primer mix, a second PCR was run for roughly 7 to 12 cycles. From the 5' RACE reads, TCRdb called clonotypes with MiXCR, one entry per CDR3 protein. The sample carries around 990,000 distinct CDR3 sequences, approximately 25% recorded once. The same data also went into a second study, on T cells of mothers and their children. That work states: The authors used all extracted RNA for cDNA synthesis, at roughly 1.5 ug per 15 ul.

Sequenced: blood. The TCR was taken from a girl aged 2 to 9 in good health. This sequence joins TRBV6-1 and TRBJ1-2; D remains ambiguous. The CDR3 region is CASSVRVRIDGYTF. The DNA of the CDR3 is TGTGCCAGCAGTGTTAGGGTGAGGATCGATGGCTACACCTTC.